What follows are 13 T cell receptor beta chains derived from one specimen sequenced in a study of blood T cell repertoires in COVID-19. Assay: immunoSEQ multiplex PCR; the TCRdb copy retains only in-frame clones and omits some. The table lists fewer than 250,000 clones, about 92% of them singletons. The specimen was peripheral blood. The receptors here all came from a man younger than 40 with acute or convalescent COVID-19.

DNA for the CDR3: TGTGCCATCAGTGAGTCCCCGCGGGGGGCAACCGGGGAGCTGTTTTTT. This gives the protein CAISESPRGATGELFF. This chain connects TRBV10-3 to TRBJ2-2; 8 bases align to TRBD2. The length of the CDR3 is 16 residues. V was pared by 0 bases and J by 5 bases, with 5 bases of the junction left unmatched. Per the germline V gene, CDR1 is ENHRY and CDR2 is SYGVKD.

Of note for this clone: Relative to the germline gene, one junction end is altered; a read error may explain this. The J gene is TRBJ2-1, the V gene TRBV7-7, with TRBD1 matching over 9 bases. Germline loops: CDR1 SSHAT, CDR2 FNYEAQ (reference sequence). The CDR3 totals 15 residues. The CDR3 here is CASSETGGTYNEQFF. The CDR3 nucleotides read TGTGCTAGCAGCGAGACAGGGGGGACCTACAATGAGCAGTTCTTC. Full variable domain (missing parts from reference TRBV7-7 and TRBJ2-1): GAGVSQSPRYKVTKRGQDVTLRCDPISSHATLYWYQQALGQGPEFLTYFNYEAQPDKSGLPSDRFSAERPEGSISTLTIQRTEQRDSAMYRCASSETGGTYNEQFFGPGTRLTVL.

CDR3 residues: CASSVDLGYEQYF. In nucleotides, the CDR3 is TGTGCCAGCAGCGTAGATCTCGGCTACGAGCAGTACTTC. The V and J genes are TRBV9 and TRBJ2-7, with D hard to call. V was trimmed by 0 bases and J by 3 bases, leaving 7 bases between them. The CDR3 runs to 13 residues. Germline V lookup: CDR1 SGDLS, CDR2 YYNGEE.

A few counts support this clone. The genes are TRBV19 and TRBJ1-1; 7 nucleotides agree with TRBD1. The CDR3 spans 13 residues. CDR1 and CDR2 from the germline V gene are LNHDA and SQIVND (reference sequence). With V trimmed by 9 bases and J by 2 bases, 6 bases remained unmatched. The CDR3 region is CASSTGTNTEAFF. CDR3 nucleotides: TGTGCCAGCTCGACAGGGACTAACACTGAAGCTTTCTTT.

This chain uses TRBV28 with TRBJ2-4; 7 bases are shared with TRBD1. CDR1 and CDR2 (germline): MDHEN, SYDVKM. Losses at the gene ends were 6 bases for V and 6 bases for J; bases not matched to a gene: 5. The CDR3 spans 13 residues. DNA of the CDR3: TGTGCCAGCAGGATCGGGACAGTAAACATTCAGTACTTC. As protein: CASRIGTVNIQYF.

The CDR3 protein is CAWSVTRMNEQFF. CDR3 nucleotides: TGTGCCTGGAGTGTAACGAGGATGAATGAGCAGTTCTTC. This chain joins TRBV30 and TRBJ2-1; D is unclear. The germline V gene has CDR1 GTSNPN and CDR2 SVGIG (reference sequence). V lost 0 bases to trimming and J lost 7 bases, with 10 bases between them. The CDR3 totals 13 residues.

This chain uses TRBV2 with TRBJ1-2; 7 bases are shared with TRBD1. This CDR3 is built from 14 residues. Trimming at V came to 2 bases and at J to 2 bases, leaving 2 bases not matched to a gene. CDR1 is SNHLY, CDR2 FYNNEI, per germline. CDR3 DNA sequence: TGTGCCAGCAGTGAAAGGGGGCCGAACTATGGCTACACCTTC. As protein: CASSERGPNYGYTF. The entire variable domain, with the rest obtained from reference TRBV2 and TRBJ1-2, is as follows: EPEVTQTPSHQVTQMGQEVILRCVPISNHLYFYWYRQILGQKVEFLVSFYNNEISEKSEIFDDQFSVERPDGSNFTLKIRSTKLEDSAMYFCASSERGPNYGYTFGSGTRLTVV.

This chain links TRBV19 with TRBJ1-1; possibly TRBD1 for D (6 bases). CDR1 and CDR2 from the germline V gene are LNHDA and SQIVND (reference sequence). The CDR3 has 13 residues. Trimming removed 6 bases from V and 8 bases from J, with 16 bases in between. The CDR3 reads CASRREGTHEAFF. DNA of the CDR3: TGTGCCAGTAGAAGAGAAGGGACACACGAAGCTTTCTTT. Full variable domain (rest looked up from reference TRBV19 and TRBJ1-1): DGGITQSPKYLFRKEGQNVTLSCEQNLNHDAMYWYRQDPGQGLRLIYYSQIVNDFQKGDIAEGYSVSREKKESFPLTVTSAQKNPTAFYLCASRREGTHEAFFGQGTRLTVV.

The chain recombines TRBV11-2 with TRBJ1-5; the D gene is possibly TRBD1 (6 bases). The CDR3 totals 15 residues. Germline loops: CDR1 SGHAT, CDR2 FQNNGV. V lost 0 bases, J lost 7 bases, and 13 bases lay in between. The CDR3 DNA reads TGTGCCAGCAGCTTAGAGGGCAGGGGACGACAGCCCCAGCATTTT. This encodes CASSLEGRGRQPQHF.

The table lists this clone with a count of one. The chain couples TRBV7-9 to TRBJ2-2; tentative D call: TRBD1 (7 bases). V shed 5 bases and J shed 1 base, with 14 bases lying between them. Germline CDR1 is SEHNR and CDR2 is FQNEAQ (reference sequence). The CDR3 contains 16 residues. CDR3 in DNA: TGTGCCAGCAGCCAAATCAGGGGGGAGAACACCGGGGAGCTGTTTTTT. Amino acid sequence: CASSQIRGENTGELFF. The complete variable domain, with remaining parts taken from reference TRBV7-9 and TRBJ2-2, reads DTGVSQNPRHKITKRGQNVTFRCDPISEHNRLYWYRQTLGQGPEFLTYFQNEAQLEKSRLLSDRFSAERPKGSFSTLEIQRTEQGDSAMYLCASSQIRGENTGELFFGEGSRLTVL.

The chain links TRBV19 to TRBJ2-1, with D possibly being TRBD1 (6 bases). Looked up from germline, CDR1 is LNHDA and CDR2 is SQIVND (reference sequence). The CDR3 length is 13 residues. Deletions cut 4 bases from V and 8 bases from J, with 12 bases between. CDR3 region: CASSRHRDDEQFF. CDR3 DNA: TGTGCCAGTAGTAGACACAGGGACGATGAGCAGTTCTTC.

The CDR3 region has the DNA TGTGCCAGCAGCTTAGCGGGCGGGGGTACTGGAAACACCATATATTTT. This translates into CASSLAGGGTGNTIYF. The V gene is TRBV7-8, the J gene TRBJ1-3, with D perhaps TRBD1 (5 bases). Trimming left V 0 bases short and J 2 bases short, with 11 bases between. Per germline, CDR1 SGHVS and CDR2 FQNEAQ. The CDR3 has 16 amino acids.

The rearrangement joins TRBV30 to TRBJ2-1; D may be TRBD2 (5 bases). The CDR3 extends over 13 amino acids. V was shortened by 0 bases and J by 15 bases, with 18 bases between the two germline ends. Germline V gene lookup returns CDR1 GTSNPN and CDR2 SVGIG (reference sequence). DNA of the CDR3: TGTGCCTGGAGTGTAATGAGTGAGGGCAGTCGGTTCTTC. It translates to CAWSVMSEGSRFF.